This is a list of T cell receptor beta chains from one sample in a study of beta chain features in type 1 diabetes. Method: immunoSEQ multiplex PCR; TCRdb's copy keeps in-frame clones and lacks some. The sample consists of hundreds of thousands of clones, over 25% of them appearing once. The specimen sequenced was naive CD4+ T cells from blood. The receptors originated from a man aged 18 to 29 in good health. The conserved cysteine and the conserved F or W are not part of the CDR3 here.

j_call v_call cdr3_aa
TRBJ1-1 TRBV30 AWSVPSRNTEAF
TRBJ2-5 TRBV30 AWSRGSRETQY
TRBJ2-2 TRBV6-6 ASSYSPTGELF
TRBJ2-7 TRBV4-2 ASSQDRDRGHMYEQY
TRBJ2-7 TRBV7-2 ASSFSGTGEFDEQY
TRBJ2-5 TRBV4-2 ASSLGTGGETQY
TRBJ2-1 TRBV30 AWSKNNEQF
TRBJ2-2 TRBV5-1 ASSLAEGNTGELF
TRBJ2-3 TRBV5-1 ASSFGQGPDTQY
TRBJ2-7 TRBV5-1 ASRIEREQY
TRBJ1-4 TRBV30 AWSAHRDEKLF
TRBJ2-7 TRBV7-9 ASSLRDTAYEQY
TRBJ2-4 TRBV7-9 ASSLVSGSDIQY
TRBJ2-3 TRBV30 AWRRTGGFTDTQY
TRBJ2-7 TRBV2 ASSKSTLSSYEQY
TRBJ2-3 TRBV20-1 SPGRDTQY
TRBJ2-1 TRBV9 ASSVRALNEQF
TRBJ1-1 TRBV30 AWRDRADTEAF
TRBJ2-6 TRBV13 ASSRTGRTSGANVLT
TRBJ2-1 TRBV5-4 ASSLILAGSYNEQF
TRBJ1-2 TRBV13 ASSLGRTAD
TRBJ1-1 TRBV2 ASSGLLNTEAF